This TCR beta chain was captured in a study of T cells in Graves' hyperthyroidism and ophthalmopathy. What was amplified from RNA transcripts were TCR beta CDR3 regions. Primed by the HTBI set, a first-round RT-PCR was run on the TCR CDR3. TCRdb re-called the multiplex PCR reads through MiXCR, storing one row per CDR3 protein. The repertoire consists of around 600,000 distinct CDR3 sequences, with more than 15% occurring once and the leading ten covering 3% to 4%. The CDR3 length is 14 residues. The V and J ends lost 0 bases and 0 bases respectively, with 9 bases between them. CDR1 is DFQATT, CDR2 SNEGSKA, per germline (reference sequence).

The V call is TRBV20-1, the J call TRBJ2-7; D unresolved. The sequence came from a woman aged 40 to 49 with Graves' ophthalmopathy. The sequenced sample was blood. This chain's CDR3 is CSARDPSRSYEQYF. The CDR3, as DNA: TGCAGTGCTAGAGATCCTTCCCGCTCCTACGAGCAGTACTTC.